The 9 T cell receptor beta chains presented below share a single source sample, sequenced in a study of blood T cells in healthy people across ages. Combining a sample-barcoded 5' primer with a J-beta primer mix, a second PCR ran for roughly 6 to 11 cycles. MiXCR, run by TCRdb on the 5' RACE reads, gives a single entry per CDR3 protein. The sample contains 650,000 to 800,000 distinct CDR3 sequences, more than 40% of which appear only once. The material sequenced was blood. The receptor set was obtained from a man aged 60 to 69 in good health.

With respect to this clonotype: This sequence may be a read error, since a much larger clone differs from it by one base. This chain uses TRBV24-1 with TRBJ2-3; TRBD2 agrees at 8 bases. CDR3 size: 18 residues. Germline CDR1 KGHDR, CDR2 SFDVKD. This CDR3 is CATSDAFGNGGAPDMQYF. The CDR3 DNA reads as TGTGCCACCAGTGATGCATTCGGCAACGGGGGGGCCCCAGATATGCAGTATTTT.

This clonotype has only a few counts. The V gene is TRBV7-2, the J gene TRBJ2-1, with TRBD2 matching over 7 bases. CDR1 and CDR2 (germline): SGHTA, FQGNSA. V shed 7 bases and J 2 bases; nucleotides not matched to a gene: 17. This CDR3 comprises 18 residues. As DNA, the CDR3 is TGTGCCAGCATCCCCCGCGGGATTTTAGCGGGTGCCTACAATGAGCAGTTCTTC. Protein: CASIPRGILAGAYNEQFF.

In the case of this clonotype: This may be a read error: a much more frequent sequence differs by one nucleotide. CDR3 region: CPSNPGGNYEQYF. CDR3 sequence (DNA): TGTCCCAGCAATCCGGGGGGAAACTACGAGCAGTACTTC. V is TRBV7-2 and J is TRBJ2-5, with TRBD2 matching 7 bases. Matching the DNA end better, TRBJ2-7 makes the J call doubtful. The CDR3 is made up of 13 amino acids. Germline CDR1 reads SGHTA; CDR2 reads FQGNSA.

This clonotype was seen a single time. One end of the junction does not line up with germline, which may come from a read error. V is TRBV28 and J is TRBJ2-7; no reliable D call. The CDR3 extends over 12 amino acids. Germline V gene data show CDR1 as MDHEN and CDR2 as SYDVKM. CDR3 in DNA: TGTGCCTGCAGTTTTCTCAGCTACGAGCAGTACTTC. Translating gives CACSFLSYEQYF.

The rearrangement links TRBV6-1 to TRBJ1-1; D is possibly TRBD1 (6 bases). Germline CDR1 MNHNS, CDR2 SASEGT. The CDR3 has 13 residues. V was cut by 3 bases and J by 7 bases, with 12 bases left in between. As DNA, the CDR3 is TGTGCCAGCAGTGAGGGGGGCAGGGTTGAAGCTTTCTTT. This encodes CASSEGGRVEAFF.

The sample holds many counts of this clonotype. The chain links TRBV4-3 to TRBJ2-1; 7 nucleotides align to TRBD2. Germline V gene lookup returns CDR1 LGHNA and CDR2 YSLEER. CDR3 length equals 15 residues. V shed 4 bases and J 9 bases; nucleotides not matched to a gene: 12. CDR3 nucleotide sequence: TGCGCCAGCAGCCCGGGTGTGCGGGGGTCTAGTGAGCAGTTCTTC. It encodes CASSPGVRGSSEQFF.

The J gene is TRBJ1-6, the V gene TRBV6-2 or TRBV6-3, with a tentative D call TRBD1 (6 bases). From germline, CDR1 is MNHEY and CDR2 SVGEGT. V gave up 5 bases and J gave up 3 bases, with 20 bases separating them. The CDR3 totals 18 residues. This chain's CDR3 is CASSLRLQGPIYNSPLHF. As DNA, the CDR3 is TGTGCCAGCAGTCTGAGACTACAGGGCCCGATCTATAATTCACCCCTCCACTTT.

The V and J genes are TRBV2 and TRBJ2-5, with a possible D match to TRBD2 (6 bases). Germline CDR1 reads SNHLY; CDR2 reads FYNNEI. The ends were cut back, 7 bases at V and 5 bases at J, with 14 bases in the middle. This CDR3 has 13 amino acids. The CDR3 spells CASTAGTGETQYF. CDR3 in DNA: TGTGCCAGCACGGCGGGGACTGGGGAGACCCAGTACTTC.

This chain joins TRBV7-2 and TRBJ2-2; maybe TRBD2 (6 bases). Trimming left V 5 bases short and J 1 base short, with 8 bases between. Germline V CDR1 and CDR2: SGHTA, FQGNSA. The CDR3 extends over 14 amino acids. The CDR3 DNA is TGTGCCAGCAGCATGACTAGGAACACCGGGGAGCTGTTTTTT. It encodes CASSMTRNTGELFF.